This T cell receptor (beta chain) comes out of a study of T cell repertoires in cytomegalovirus infection. Overall study: A matching HLA type, together with CMV infection, was signaled by public TCR beta signatures.

The sample holds a few counts of this clonotype. The antigen is unknown. Each CDR3 protein is one row after TCRdb ran MiXCR on the reads. The table includes nearly 70,000 distinct CDR3 sequences, 20% to 25% detected once. Losses at the gene ends were 5 bases for V and 0 bases for J; bases not matched to a gene: 3. Germline V CDR1 and CDR2: LNHNV, YYDKDF (reference sequence). The CDR3 runs 15 residues. Study-wide results and caveats: The study found HLA-C-restricted CMV-specific TCR beta clonotypes dominating the ex vivo response. Cumulative frequency (of public TCR beta family members) identified carriers of CMV plus the relevant HLA.

This clonotype originated in a human donor in good health (CMV status not recorded). Some clones in this sample may be carry-over from other donors' samples. The sample was PBMCs, sequenced either directly or after in vitro stimulation (not recorded which). This chain uses TRBV15 with TRBJ1-3; 8 bases line up with TRBD1. As DNA, the CDR3 is TGTGCCACCAGCCGGGACAGGATCTCTGGAAACACCATATATTTT. Amino acids: CATSRDRISGNTIYF.